The rows below give T cell receptor beta chains drawn from one sample of a study of T cell repertoires in cytomegalovirus infection. TCRdb independently ran MiXCR on the reads; one entry per CDR3 protein. The data show 250,000 to 300,000 distinct CDR3 sequences, roughly 26% seen once. The sample was PBMCs. These receptors were collected from a human donor in good health (CMV status not recorded). Some clones in this sample may be carry-over from other donors' samples. CDR3s include the opening cysteine and the closing phenylalanine or tryptophan. Size tells how often a clone was seen (once, few, many) or the class of an expanded clone, and some rows leave it out.

abundance: NA
v_gene: TRBV18
len: 17
j_gene: TRBJ1-1
CDR3aa: CASSPRGTGVLTTEAFF

abundance: NA
v_gene: TRBV11-2
len: 13
j_gene: TRBJ2-1
CDR3aa: CASSSLQGGEQFF

abundance: many
v_gene: TRBV4-1
len: 18
j_gene: TRBJ1-1
CDR3aa: CASSQDLGDSSLNTEAFF

abundance: NA
v_gene: TRBV5-6
len: 15
j_gene: TRBJ2-6
CDR3aa: CASSSLKAGANVLTF

abundance: many
v_gene: TRBV7-2
len: 14
j_gene: TRBJ1-2
CDR3aa: CASSSSGTSYGYTF

abundance: NA
v_gene: TRBV19
len: 16
j_gene: TRBJ1-5
CDR3aa: CASSMTGRGDNQPQHF

abundance: NA
v_gene: TRBV12-3/TRBV12-4
len: 16
j_gene: TRBJ2-3
CDR3aa: CASSSLGTSSTDTQYF

abundance: many
v_gene: TRBV7-2
len: 16
j_gene: TRBJ2-1
CDR3aa: CASSLSGSFSYNEQFF

abundance: NA
v_gene: TRBV7-2
len: 14
j_gene: TRBJ2-7
CDR3aa: CASSKRRGSYEQYF

abundance: NA
v_gene: TRBV28
len: 16
j_gene: TRBJ2-6
CDR3aa: CASSSVGGAGANVLTF

abundance: NA
v_gene: TRBV18
len: 13
j_gene: TRBJ2-5
CDR3aa: CATERGRQETQYF

abundance: NA
v_gene: TRBV27
len: 12
j_gene: TRBJ1-6
CDR3aa: CASSLQGTPLHF

abundance: NA
v_gene: TRBV2
len: 16
j_gene: TRBJ1-6
CDR3aa: CASTAPTGAHNSPLHF

abundance: few
v_gene: TRBV12-3/TRBV12-4
len: 15
j_gene: TRBJ2-2
CDR3aa: CASRTGLADTGELFF

abundance: NA
v_gene: TRBV28
len: 14
j_gene: TRBJ2-5
CDR3aa: CASSSRRGRETQYF

abundance: few
v_gene: TRBV28
len: 14
j_gene: TRBJ2-3
CDR3aa: CASSLQRGPYTQYF

abundance: few
v_gene: TRBV7-6
len: 18
j_gene: TRBJ2-5
CDR3aa: CASSLKVAGQGGSETQYF

abundance: NA
v_gene: TRBV6-5
len: 17
j_gene: TRBJ2-3
CDR3aa: CASGLAGVGVGTDMQYF

abundance: once
v_gene: TRBV5-1
len: 16
j_gene: TRBJ1-2
CDR3aa: CASSLGTANFPYGYTF

abundance: NA
v_gene: TRBV12-3/TRBV12-4
len: 11
j_gene: TRBJ2-2
CDR3aa: CASSRDRELFF

abundance: NA
v_gene: TRBV2
len: 13
j_gene: TRBJ1-5
CDR3aa: CASTGRGGKPQHF

abundance: few
v_gene: TRBV7-2
len: 15
j_gene: TRBJ2-1
CDR3aa: CASSLGGGTYNEQFF

abundance: once
v_gene: TRBV7-6
len: 13
j_gene: TRBJ2-7
CDR3aa: CASREAGGVEQYF

abundance: many
v_gene: TRBV12-3/TRBV12-4
len: 15
j_gene: TRBJ1-1
CDR3aa: CASRPGGPMNTEAFF

abundance: few
v_gene: TRBV7-6
len: 18
j_gene: TRBJ1-4
CDR3aa: CASSSLGTLQWTNEKLFF

abundance: many
v_gene: TRBV11-3
len: 18
j_gene: TRBJ2-2
CDR3aa: CASSLGIRAGRNTGELFF

abundance: NA
v_gene: TRBV10-3
len: 15
j_gene: TRBJ2-3
CDR3aa: CAISDGGSSTDTQYF

abundance: few
v_gene: TRBV7-2
len: 15
j_gene: TRBJ2-5
CDR3aa: CASSLSRDWAETQYF

abundance: NA
v_gene: TRBV7-9
len: 15
j_gene: TRBJ1-1
CDR3aa: CASSSPTGMNTEAFF

abundance: many
v_gene: TRBV7-2
len: 18
j_gene: TRBJ2-5
CDR3aa: CASSLKAGTGGLQETQYF